These 7 T cell receptor beta chains share one sample of origin, sequenced in a study of blood T cell repertoires in COVID-19 (dated by TCRdb to about 2020). Library preparation employed the immunoSEQ multiplex PCR assay. The table comes from immuneACCESS by way of TCRdb, which keeps in-frame sequences with V and J called. Part of the clones is missing from these tables; in studies checked, under half for an unresolved V gene and the rest for unknown reasons. This sample lists 150,000 to 200,000 clones; around 80% were detected once. Of the sample, roughly a tenth is held by the ten largest clones. Sequencing was done on a sample of peripheral blood. All receptors come from a woman of 80 years or more with active or convalescent COVID-19.

This chain joins TRBV7-8 and TRBJ1-1; D remains unclear. Trimming removed 5 bases at V and 1 base at J, with 8 bases between. CDR3 size: 13 residues. The germline V gene encodes CDR1 SGHVS and CDR2 FQNEAQ. CDR3 region: CASSPRTNTEAFF. The CDR3 nucleotides read TGTGCCAGCAGCCCCAGAACGAACACTGAAGCTTTCTTT.

CDR3 in DNA: TGTGCCAGTAGTGCCTCGACAGGGGGAATCAATGAGCAGTTCTTC. This encodes CASSASTGGINEQFF. This rearrangement joins TRBV19 to TRBJ2-1; 9 bases map to TRBD1. The germline V gene encodes CDR1 LNHDA and CDR2 SQIVND (reference sequence). CDR3 length equals 15 residues. The ends lost 5 bases at V and 6 bases at J; junction bases unmatched: 8.

The rearrangement uses TRBV27 and TRBJ2-7; D possibly corresponds to TRBD1 (5 bases). The CDR3 spans 13 residues. CDR1 MNHEY and CDR2 SMNVEV come from the germline V gene (reference sequence). The germline V and J ends were trimmed by 2 bases and 3 bases, with 8 bases remaining between them. The CDR3 DNA follows: TGTGCCAGCAGTTTAAAAGGGGTCTACGAGCAGTACTTC. This sequence encodes CASSLKGVYEQYF.

The table lists this clone with a count of one. The gene calls are TRBV6-6 and TRBJ1-6; tentative D call: TRBD1 (5 bases). V lost 4 bases to trimming and J lost 2 bases, with 12 bases between them. CDR1 and CDR2 from the germline V gene are MNHNY and SVGAGI (reference sequence). There are 16 residues in the CDR3. CDR3 nucleotide sequence: TGTGCCAGCAGTTTCGAGCGGGGGACCTATAATTCACCCCTCCACTTT. This encodes CASSFERGTYNSPLHF.

This chain connects TRBV18 to TRBJ1-2; D is undetermined. CDR1 and CDR2 from the germline V gene are KGHSH and LQKENI. CDR3 size: 13 residues. V lost 2 bases and J lost 2, with 6 bases in between. CDR3 protein: CASSPELNYGYTF. As DNA, the CDR3 is TGTGCCAGCTCACCAGAGCTGAACTATGGCTACACCTTC.

This clone was seen a single time. V usage is TRBV6-5 and J usage is TRBJ1-1; perhaps TRBD1 as D (5 bases). There are 13 residues in the CDR3. Trimming took off 8 bases at V and 4 bases at J, with 14 bases between the two ends. Germline-derived CDR1 and CDR2 are MNHEY and SVGAGI. The CDR3: CASHGGAATEAFF. CDR3 DNA sequence: TGTGCCAGCCACGGTGGGGCGGCCACTGAAGCTTTCTTT.

The rearrangement uses TRBV19 and TRBJ2-5; 8 positions match TRBD1. V gave up 8 bases and J gave up 4 bases; unmatched junction bases: 6. Germline V CDR1 and CDR2: LNHDA, SQIVND (reference sequence). The CDR3 is 13 amino acids. The CDR3 DNA reads as TGTGCCAGTGCGGACAGGGCCCCAGAGACCCAGTACTTC. This codes for CASADRAPETQYF.